This note documents a single T cell receptor (beta chain) sequence. The repertoire was sequenced with immunoSEQ multiplex PCR; TCRdb's copy has only in-frame clones and lacks some. Here the sample spans around 92,000 clones, approximately 92% being singletons. The V and J ends lost 0 bases and 2 bases respectively, with 9 bases between them. The CDR3 covers 14 residues. Germline CDR1 and CDR2: SGDLS and YYNGEE. The data stem from a study of blood T cell repertoires in COVID-19. The chain recombines TRBV9 with TRBJ2-7, with D possibly being TRBD1 (5 bases). This receptor was obtained from a woman older than 75 with active COVID-19. What was sequenced was peripheral blood. The CDR3 nucleotides read TGTGCCAGCAGCGTAGGGGGCGGAACCTACGAGCAGTACTTC. Its protein is CASSVGGGTYEQYF.